The source of this T cell receptor beta chain is a study of vaccination and CD4 T cells after COVID-19. Study at large: Cellular stimulation was performed using overlapping spike peptides derived from SARS-CoV-2, HCoV-NL63, HCoV-OC43 and HCoV-229E.

The ends were cut back, 5 bases at V and 1 base at J, with 8 bases in the middle. This CDR3 comprises 13 residues. Germline V gene sequence: CDR1 SGHTA, CDR2 FQGNSA. Described treatment: approximately 11-day PBMC culture with coronavirus spike peptide pools or control peptides (ViraFEST assay). About this clonotype itself: Its target is unknown.

Cultured CD4+ T cells had their DNA profiled by the Oncomine TCR Beta short-read assay. In TCRdb, the PCR reads were re-called with MiXCR into one record per CDR3 protein. The repertoire includes 15,000 to 20,000 distinct CDR3 sequences, 45% to 65% of them detected once, and around a tenth sits in the top ten. The chain couples TRBV7-2 to TRBJ1-2; D not resolved. The sequence was obtained from a human donor who had recovered from COVID-19. The sample was CD4+ T cells from blood, cultured in vitro. The CDR3 loop reads CASSKLNNYGYTF. CDR3 coding DNA: TGTGCCAGCAGCAAACTCAATAACTATGGCTACACCTTC.